This T cell receptor beta chain is from a study of beta chain features in type 1 diabetes. Overall study context: Patients looked much like healthy donors when it came to age, gender and cell yields. Study findings and constraints: Patients' naive, central memory and regulatory TCRB repertoires appeared more alike than those of healthy donors.

TCRB transcripts that were expressed got sequenced, as all of the isolated RNA had been reverse transcribed. It was found that naive, central memory and regulatory T cell samples averaged about 3.57 million reads. Some clones are missing from TCRdb's copy, which holds only in-frame ones; the method was immunoSEQ multiplex PCR. The repertoire holds about 320,000 clones, with around 15% as singletons. V was trimmed by 3 bases and J by 0 bases, leaving 10 bases between them. The CDR3 runs to 15 residues. CDR1 is SGHNT, CDR2 YYREEE, per germline (reference sequence). The authors sorted CD4+ naive, central memory, regulatory and stem cell-like memory cells via CD45RO/CCR7/CD25/CD127/CD95/CD27. This clone was counted only a few times. Its target is not known.

The specimen was central memory CD4+ T cells from blood. The chain recombines TRBV5-4 with TRBJ1-5; no reliable D call. The TCR comes from a man under 40 in good health. CDR3 amino acids: CASSSGLISNQPQHF. In DNA, the CDR3 is TGTGCCAGCAGCTCTGGACTGATTAGCAATCAGCCCCAGCATTTT.